Sequencing of this T cell receptor beta chain was carried out in a study of OX40 agonist ivuxolimab in advanced cancers. Turning to the overall study: Ivuxolimab, which targeted the costimulatory receptor OX40 (CD134), was an agonistic, fully human IgG2 monoclonal antibody. Intravenous ivuxolimab was administered to patients every 2 weeks at six dose levels: 0.01, 0.1, 0.3, 1.5, 3 and 10 mg/kg. Of the approximately 50 dose-escalation patients, hepatocellular carcinoma was present in 19, melanoma in approximately 15, renal cell carcinoma in 9 and head and neck cancer in 9. In the dose-escalation cohort, approximately 82% of patients were male, and the mean age was 60 years with a range of 23 to 79. Patients were allowed to have had prior anti-PD-1, anti-PD-L1 or anti-CTLA-4 therapy, and 40% of the dose-escalation patients had previously received checkpoint inhibitors. Partial responses occurred in three dose-escalation patients, of whom one had hepatocellular carcinoma and two had cutaneous melanoma. The purpose of peripheral TCRbeta sequencing was to test whether ivuxolimab changed TCR sequence diversity and led to clonal T-cell expansion. The paper describes the monotherapy dose-escalation part (N of about 47 patients) of the phase I trial of ivuxolimab. Findings and caveats that apply to the study as a whole: Partial responders in the 0.1-3.0 mg/kg groups had among the lowest normalized peripheral clonal expansion, especially among CD8+ T cells. Clonal expansion of both CD4+ and CD8+ blood T cells was observed from baseline to week 6 at doses 0.1 to 3.0 mg/kg. Low levels of normalized T-cell clonal expansion were also seen in some patients who did not respond. After ivuxolimab, expanded clones were on average more numerous among CD8+ T cells than among CD4+ T cells. The antigen specificity of the peripheral T cells that underwent clonal expansion was not determined.

Per the germline V gene, MNHEY is the CDR1 and SVGAGI is the CDR2. Trimming costs V 6 bases and J 6 bases, and their ends lie 18 bases apart. From the cysteine through the phenylalanine, the CDR3 covers 15 amino acids. Left in the record is the CDR3 DNA by itself, 45 bases read in frame from the first base. As for this clone: This clone's antigen is unknown. Base qualities are missing; no much larger clone stands one base away.

Patients with autoimmune disease history or receiving systemic immunosuppression were excluded from the trial. In every dose cohort, peripheral blood was drawn for TCR sequencing at baseline, cycle 4 day 1, and cycle 7 day 1. The samples were drawn from a first-in-human, open-label, multicenter phase I dose-escalation trial of ivuxolimab. The trial enrolled adults with locally advanced or metastatic head and neck squamous cell, hepatocellular, melanoma or renal cell carcinoma. Before TCR sequencing, CD4+ T cells and CD8+ T cells from peripheral blood were sorted into separate populations. Genomic DNA was isolated from the sorted cells so that the TCRbeta CDR3 region could be sequenced. The immunoSEQ Assay was used to sequence the TCRbeta CDR3 regions. TCRdb took over this immuneACCESS table, retaining in-frame rearrangements with V and J assigned. Such tables are incomplete; in checked studies, under half of the missing clones stem from an unresolved V gene, and the remainder is unexplained. In all, the sample holds 37,000 or so clones, and 82% of those were seen once. Around 2% of the sample is held by the ten biggest clonotypes.

Rearrangement joined TRBV6-5 to TRBJ2-1, and possibly TRBD2, on 7 matching bases. Sample: CD4+ or CD8+ T cells sorted from blood, taken in a trial of the OX40 agonist ivuxolimab. The origin of this receptor is an adult with an advanced solid tumor such as melanoma, head and neck, liver or kidney cancer. The sequenced DNA is TGTGCCAGCAGCCTAGGGGGAGGGGGTATCAATGAGCAGTTCTTC. This yields the protein CASSLGGGGINEQFF.